What follows is one T cell receptor beta chain and its context. Its antigen remains unidentified. The germline V and J ends were trimmed by 6 bases and 6 bases, with 10 bases remaining between them. The CDR3 length is 13 residues. Per germline, CDR1 SGHRS and CDR2 YFSETQ. This sample is drawn from a study of OX40 agonist ivuxolimab in advanced cancers. Study-wide points: At doses 0.1 to 3.0 mg/kg, CD4+ and CD8+ clones expanded.

The table came from immunoSEQ multiplex PCR; TCRdb's copy has only in-frame clones and leaves some out. The profile covers more than 40,000 clones, with roughly 90% appearing a single time and about 7.5% taken by the ten largest. Sequencing was performed on CD4+ or CD8+ T cells sorted from blood, taken in a trial of the OX40 agonist ivuxolimab. The genes are TRBV5-1 and TRBJ1-6; D not certain. The source is an adult with an advanced solid tumor such as melanoma, head and neck, liver or kidney cancer. CDR3 coding DNA: TGCGCCAGCAAGAAGGCTTTTAATTCACCCCTCCACTTT. Translating it yields CASKKAFNSPLHF.